Presented here are 18 T cell receptor beta chains from one specimen sequenced in a study of technical replicates of blood from four donors. Generated by immunoSEQ multiplex PCR, the TCRdb table keeps only in-frame clones and is missing some. The sample holds more than 65,000 clones, under 96% seen once. The sequenced sample consisted of T cells isolated from PBMCs. The source is a human donor in good health.

DNA for the CDR3: TGTGCCAGCAGCTTTGAGGGTTTGAACACTGAAGCTTTCTTT. Its translation is CASSFEGLNTEAFF. The chain employs TRBV5-5 and TRBJ1-1; no reliable D call. Trimming removed 2 bases from V and 0 bases from J, with 8 bases in between. CDR3 length equals 14 residues. Germline V gives CDR1 SGHKS, CDR2 YYEKEE (reference sequence). Filled out from reference TRBV5-5 and TRBJ1-1, the complete variable domain reads DAGVTQSPTHLIKTRGQQVTLRCSPISGHKSVSWYQQVLGQGPQFIFQYYEKEERGRGNFPDRFSARQFPNYSSELNVNALLLGDSALYLCASSFEGLNTEAFFGQGTRLTVV.

This chain links TRBV28 with TRBJ2-3, with a weak D call TRBD2 (6 bases). The CDR3 is 15 residues long. Trimming took off 8 bases at V and 3 bases at J, with 18 bases between the two ends. CDR1 is MDHEN and CDR2 is SYDVKM in the germline V gene. The CDR3 loop reads CASSLGGAGTDTQYF. In nucleotides, the CDR3 is TGTGCCAGCTCCCTCGGGGGAGCAGGGACAGATACGCAGTATTTT.

V is TRBV5-4 and J is TRBJ2-2; TRBD2 matches at 14 bases. Germline V gene lookup returns CDR1 SGHNT and CDR2 YYREEE (reference sequence). V trimming: 3 bases; J trimming: 5 bases; junction bases outside the gene matches: 6. There are 17 residues in the CDR3. The chain's CDR3 is CASSWTSGRSWTGELFF. CDR3 sequence (DNA): TGTGCCAGCAGCTGGACTAGCGGGAGGAGTTGGACCGGGGAGCTGTTTTTT.

The chain uses TRBV2 and TRBJ1-5; no definite D call. The CDR3 contains 14 residues. CDR1 is SNHLY and CDR2 is FYNNEI in the germline V gene. V lost 8 bases to trimming and J lost 7 bases, with 18 bases between them. The CDR3 here is CASAETRVNQPQHF. DNA of the CDR3: TGTGCCAGCGCCGAGACTCGAGTCAACCAGCCCCAGCATTTT.

This chain links TRBV7-9 with TRBJ2-1; TRBD2 agrees at 13 bases. This CDR3 comprises 13 residues. The junction had 5 bases not matched to a gene; V was cut back by 3 bases and J by 15 bases. Germline CDR1 reads SEHNR; CDR2 reads FQNEAQ (reference sequence). CDR3 nucleotides: TGTGCCAGCAGCTTTGGGACTAGCGGGATGTCGTTCTTC. Its protein product is CASSFGTSGMSFF.

The J gene is TRBJ2-7, the V gene TRBV5-1; 8 nucleotides align to TRBD2. The CDR3 totals 15 residues. V lost 0 bases to trimming and J lost 3 bases; unmatched junction nucleotides: 5. Per the germline V gene, CDR1 is SGHRS and CDR2 is YFSETQ. The CDR3 reads CASSLAEREIYEQYF. In DNA, the CDR3 is TGCGCCAGCAGCTTGGCGGAGCGGGAGATCTACGAGCAGTACTTC.

The sample holds one count of this clone. The V and J genes are TRBV6-1 and TRBJ1-1; 8 nucleotides agree with TRBD1. Germline V CDR1 and CDR2: MNHNS, SASEGT. CDR3 length equals 13 residues. V dropped 7 bases and J dropped 2; count of bases not matched to a gene: 3. CDR3 residues: CASKDRANTEAFF. In DNA, the CDR3 is TGTGCCAGCAAGGACAGGGCCAACACTGAAGCTTTCTTT.

The chain has TRBV4-1 and TRBJ2-5, with D unclear. The CDR3 totals 15 residues. Trimming shortened V by 4 bases and J by 1 base, and 13 bases separated the two germline ends. Germline V gene lookup returns CDR1 MGHRA and CDR2 YSYEKL. As DNA, the CDR3 is TGCGCCAGCAGCCTCACGGTCACAGTCCAAGAGACCCAGTACTTC. Translation gives CASSLTVTVQETQYF.

V is TRBV2 and J is TRBJ2-3; a weak D match, TRBD2 (5 bases). In germline, CDR1 is SNHLY, CDR2 FYNNEI. This CDR3 spans 12 amino acids. V lost 3 bases, J lost 9 bases, and 10 bases lay in between. The CDR3 DNA reads TGTGCCAGCAGTGAGGTAGCGACGACGCAGTATTTT. Amino acid sequence: CASSEVATTQYF.

The chain couples TRBV19 to TRBJ1-1; maybe TRBD1 (5 bases). The germline V gene encodes CDR1 LNHDA and CDR2 SQIVND (reference sequence). The V end lost 6 bases, the J end lost 7 bases, and 15 bases lay between the germline ends. This CDR3 contains 13 residues. The CDR3 here is CASRKGQDLEAFF. CDR3 bases: TGTGCCAGTAGGAAGGGGCAAGACCTTGAAGCTTTCTTT.

The chain links TRBV9 to TRBJ2-1, with D maybe TRBD2 (6 bases). V shed 1 base and J shed 8 bases, with 16 bases lying between them. Germline V CDR1 and CDR2: SGDLS, YYNGEE. The CDR3 is 15 amino acids. DNA for the CDR3: TGTGCCAGCAGCGTACAAACGGGGAGGCAAGATGAGCAGTTCTTC. Protein: CASSVQTGRQDEQFF.

For this clone: This sample also contains other DNA sequences that code for the same CDR3. The V gene is TRBV2, the J gene TRBJ2-7; 10 bases match TRBD2. This CDR3 is 14 amino acids long. After removal of 6 bases from V and 4 bases from J, the junction contained 6 bases not matched to a gene. Per germline, CDR1 SNHLY and CDR2 FYNNEI. CDR3 sequence reads: CASSASSGRYEQYF. CDR3 DNA: TGTGCCAGCAGCGCCAGTAGCGGGAGGTACGAGCAGTACTTC. The full variable domain, in which reference TRBV2 and TRBJ2-7 provide the parts outside the CDR3, is EPEVTQTPSHQVTQMGQEVILRCVPISNHLYFYWYRQILGQKVEFLVSFYNNEISEKSEIFDDQFSVERPDGSNFTLKIRSTKLEDSAMYFCASSASSGRYEQYFGPGTRLTVT.

The chain uses TRBV28 and TRBJ2-5, with a tentative D call TRBD1 (6 bases). CDR3 length equals 14 residues. Germline CDR1 MDHEN, CDR2 SYDVKM. V lost 7 bases and J lost 3, with 15 bases in between. The CDR3 DNA follows: TGTGCCAGCAATCCGGGACATGGAGAAGAGACCCAGTACTTC. Translated, it gives CASNPGHGEETQYF.

V is TRBV27 and J is TRBJ2-2; D not resolved. V gave up 3 bases and J gave up 1 base, with 6 bases separating them. CDR1 MNHEY and CDR2 SMNVEV come from the germline V gene (reference sequence). CDR3 length: 14 amino acids. In DNA, the CDR3 is TGTGCCAGCAGTTTCCGACAGAACACCGGGGAGCTGTTTTTT. It translates to CASSFRQNTGELFF.

This clone was picked up one time. The V gene is TRBV11-1, the J gene TRBJ2-7; TRBD1 matches 9 bases. V lost 5 bases and J lost 4; bases outside the gene matches: 9. The CDR3 is 15 amino acids. Germline CDR1 reads SGHAT; CDR2 reads FQDESV (reference sequence). The CDR3 DNA reads as TGTGCCAGCAGCCCCCGGGACAGGGCATTGTACGAGCAGTACTTC. Translation gives CASSPRDRALYEQYF.

The chain recombines TRBV6-5 with TRBJ1-4; no definite D call. Germline V lookup: CDR1 MNHEY, CDR2 SVGAGI. This CDR3 spans 14 amino acids. V lost 4 bases, J lost 5 bases, and 11 bases lay in between. The CDR3 DNA is TGTGCCAGCAGTTCTATAGGAGGGAATGAAAAACTGTTTTTT. Translation gives CASSSIGGNEKLFF.

The V call is TRBV5-4, the J call TRBJ2-6; D remains unclear. This CDR3 spans 15 amino acids. The germline V and J ends were trimmed by 4 bases and 0 bases, with 8 bases remaining between them. Germline CDR1 SGHNT, CDR2 YYREEE (reference sequence). CDR3 in DNA: TGTGCCAGCAGCGTACATGGCTCTGGGGCCAACGTCCTGACTTTC. Protein: CASSVHGSGANVLTF. The full variable domain, in which reference TRBV5-4 and TRBJ2-6 provide the parts outside the CDR3, is ETGVTQSPTHLIKTRGQQVTLRCSSQSGHNTVSWYQQALGQGPQFIFQYYREEENGRGNFPPRFSGLQFPNYSSELNVNALELDDSALYLCASSVHGSGANVLTFGAGSRLTVL.

This chain joins TRBV9 and TRBJ1-4, with D possibly being TRBD1 (5 bases). V dropped 0 bases and J dropped 0 bases, with 15 bases sitting between them. The CDR3 is made up of 18 amino acids. Germline V gives CDR1 SGDLS, CDR2 YYNGEE. The CDR3 nucleotides read TGTGCCAGCAGCGTAGGGCGACAGACCCTATCAACTAATGAAAAACTGTTTTTT. It encodes CASSVGRQTLSTNEKLFF.